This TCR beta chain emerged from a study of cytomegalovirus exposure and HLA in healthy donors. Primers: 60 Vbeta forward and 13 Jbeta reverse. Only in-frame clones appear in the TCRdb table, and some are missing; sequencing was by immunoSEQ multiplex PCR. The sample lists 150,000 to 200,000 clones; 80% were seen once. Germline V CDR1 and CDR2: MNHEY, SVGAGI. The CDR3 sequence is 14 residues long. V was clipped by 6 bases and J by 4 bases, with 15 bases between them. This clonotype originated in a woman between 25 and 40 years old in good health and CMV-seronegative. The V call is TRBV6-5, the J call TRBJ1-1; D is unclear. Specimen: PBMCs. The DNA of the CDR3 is TGTGCCAGCAGCCACACCGCGTCGGGCACTGAAGCTTTCTTT. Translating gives CASSHTASGTEAFF.